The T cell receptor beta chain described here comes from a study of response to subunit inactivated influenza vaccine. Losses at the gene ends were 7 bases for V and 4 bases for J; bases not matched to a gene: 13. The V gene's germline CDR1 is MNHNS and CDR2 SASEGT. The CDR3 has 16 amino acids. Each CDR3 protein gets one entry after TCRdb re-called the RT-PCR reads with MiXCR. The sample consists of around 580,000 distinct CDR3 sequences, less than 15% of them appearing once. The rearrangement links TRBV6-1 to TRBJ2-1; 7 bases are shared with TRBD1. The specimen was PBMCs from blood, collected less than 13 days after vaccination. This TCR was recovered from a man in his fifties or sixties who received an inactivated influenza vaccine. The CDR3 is CASNKVLTGLYNEQFF. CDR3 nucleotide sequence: TGTGCCAGCAACAAGGTTTTGACAGGGTTATACAATGAGCAGTTCTTC.